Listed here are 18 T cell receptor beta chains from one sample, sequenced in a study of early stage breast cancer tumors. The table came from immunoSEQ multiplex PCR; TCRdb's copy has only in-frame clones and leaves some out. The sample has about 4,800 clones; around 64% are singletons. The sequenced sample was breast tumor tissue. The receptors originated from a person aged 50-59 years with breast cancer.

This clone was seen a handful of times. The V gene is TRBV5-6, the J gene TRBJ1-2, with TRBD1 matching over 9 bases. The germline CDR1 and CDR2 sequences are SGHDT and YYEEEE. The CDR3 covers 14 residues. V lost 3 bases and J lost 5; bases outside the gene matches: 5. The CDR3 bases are TGTGCCAGCAGCTCCGGGGACAGGGAGTATGGCTACACCTTC. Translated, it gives CASSSGDREYGYTF.

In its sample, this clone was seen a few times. The CDR3 reads CASSEVSNEQFF. The CDR3, as DNA: TGTGCCAGCAGTGAGGTCTCCAATGAGCAGTTCTTC. The chain has TRBV2 and TRBJ2-1; D ambiguous. With 3 bases removed from V and 6 bases from J, the gap between germline ends came to 6 bases. The CDR3 has 12 residues. Germline loops: CDR1 SNHLY, CDR2 FYNNEI.

CDR3 DNA sequence: TGTGCCAGCAGCTTCCACCCCCCCGGGTATGAGCAGTTCTTC. Its protein is CASSFHPPGYEQFF. The genes are TRBV7-8 and TRBJ2-1; D is uncertain. Germline CDR1 is SGHVS and CDR2 is FQNEAQ. The CDR3 sequence is 14 residues long. The V gene lost 3 bases and the J gene lost 8 bases, with 14 bases spanning the gap.

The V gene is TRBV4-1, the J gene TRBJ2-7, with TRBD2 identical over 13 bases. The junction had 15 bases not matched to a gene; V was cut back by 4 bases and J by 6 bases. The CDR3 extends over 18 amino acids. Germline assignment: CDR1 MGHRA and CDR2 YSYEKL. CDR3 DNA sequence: TGCGCCAGCAGCCTCCCCGGACTAGCGGGAGTTAGTTTCTCCGAGCAGTACTTC. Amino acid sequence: CASSLPGLAGVSFSEQYF.

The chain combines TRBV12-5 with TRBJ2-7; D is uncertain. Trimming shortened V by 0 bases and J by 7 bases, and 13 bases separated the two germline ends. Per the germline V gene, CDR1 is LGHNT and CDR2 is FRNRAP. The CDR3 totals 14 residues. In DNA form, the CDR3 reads TGTGCTAGTGGTTTGGTTAGTGGCCGGCAGGAGCAGTACTTC. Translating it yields CASGLVSGRQEQYF. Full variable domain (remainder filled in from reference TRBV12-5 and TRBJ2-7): DARVTQTPRHKVTEMGQEVTMRCQPILGHNTVFWYRQTMMQGLELLAYFRNRAPLDDSGMPKDRFSAEMPDATLATLKIQPSEPRDSAVYFCASGLVSGRQEQYFGPGTRLTVT.

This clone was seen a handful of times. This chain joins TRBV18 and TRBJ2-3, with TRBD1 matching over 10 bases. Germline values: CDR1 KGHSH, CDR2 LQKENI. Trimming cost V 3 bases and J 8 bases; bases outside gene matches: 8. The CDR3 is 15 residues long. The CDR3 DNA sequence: TGTGCCAGCTCACCGACAGGGGGCGGTAGCGGTACGCAGTATTTT. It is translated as CASSPTGGGSGTQYF.

CDR3 protein: CASSQDLGFLREAFF. The CDR3 DNA reads TGCGCCAGCAGCCAAGATTTAGGTTTTCTTCGTGAAGCTTTCTTT. This chain joins TRBV4-3 and TRBJ1-1; no definite D call. The CDR3 extends over 15 amino acids. CDR1 and CDR2 from the germline V gene are LGHNA and YSLEER. The V gene lost 0 bases and the J gene lost 7 bases, with 15 bases spanning the gap.

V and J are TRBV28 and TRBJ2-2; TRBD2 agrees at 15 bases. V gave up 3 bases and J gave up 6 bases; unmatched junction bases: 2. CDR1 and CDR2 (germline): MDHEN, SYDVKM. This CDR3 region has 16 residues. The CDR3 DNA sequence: TGTGCCAGCAGTTTCTGGACTAGCGGGAGGGCCGGGGAGCTGTTTTTT. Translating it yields CASSFWTSGRAGELFF.

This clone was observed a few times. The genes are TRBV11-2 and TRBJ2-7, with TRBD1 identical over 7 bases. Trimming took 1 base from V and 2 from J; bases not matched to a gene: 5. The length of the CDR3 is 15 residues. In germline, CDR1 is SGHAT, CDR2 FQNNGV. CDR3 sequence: CASSLGTGSTYEQYV. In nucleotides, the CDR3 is TGTGCCAGCAGCTTAGGGACAGGCTCTACCTACGAGCAGTACGTC.

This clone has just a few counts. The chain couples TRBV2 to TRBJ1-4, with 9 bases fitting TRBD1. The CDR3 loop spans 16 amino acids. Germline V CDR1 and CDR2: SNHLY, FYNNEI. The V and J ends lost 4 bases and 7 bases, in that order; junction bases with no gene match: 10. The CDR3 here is CASSGGTGTGIEKLFF. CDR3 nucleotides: TGTGCCAGCAGTGGGGGGACCGGGACAGGGATTGAAAAACTGTTTTTT.

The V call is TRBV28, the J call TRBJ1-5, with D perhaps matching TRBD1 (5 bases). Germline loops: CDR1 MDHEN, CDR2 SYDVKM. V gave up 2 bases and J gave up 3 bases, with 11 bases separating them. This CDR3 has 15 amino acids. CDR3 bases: TGTGCCAGCAGTTTAGTCAGGGCTCCCAATCAGCCCCAGCATTTT. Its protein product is CASSLVRAPNQPQHF.

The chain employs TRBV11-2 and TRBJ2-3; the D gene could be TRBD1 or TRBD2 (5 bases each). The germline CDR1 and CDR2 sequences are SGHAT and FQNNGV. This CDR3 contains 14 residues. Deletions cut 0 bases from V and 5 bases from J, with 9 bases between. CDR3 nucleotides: TGTGCCAGCAGCTTAGATTGGGACCAAGATACGCAGTATTTT. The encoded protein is CASSLDWDQDTQYF.

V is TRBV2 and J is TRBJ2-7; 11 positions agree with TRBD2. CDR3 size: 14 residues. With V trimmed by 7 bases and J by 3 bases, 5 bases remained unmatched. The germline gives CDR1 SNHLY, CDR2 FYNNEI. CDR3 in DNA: TGTGCCAGCACCCCTAGCGGGGGGTTCTACGAGCAGTACGTC. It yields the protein CASTPSGGFYEQYV.

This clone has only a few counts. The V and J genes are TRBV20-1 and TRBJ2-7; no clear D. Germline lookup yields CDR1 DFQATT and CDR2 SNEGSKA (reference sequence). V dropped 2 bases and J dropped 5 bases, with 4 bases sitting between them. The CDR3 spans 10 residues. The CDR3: CSARRDEQYF. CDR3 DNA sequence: TGCAGTGCTAGACGGGACGAGCAGTACTTC.

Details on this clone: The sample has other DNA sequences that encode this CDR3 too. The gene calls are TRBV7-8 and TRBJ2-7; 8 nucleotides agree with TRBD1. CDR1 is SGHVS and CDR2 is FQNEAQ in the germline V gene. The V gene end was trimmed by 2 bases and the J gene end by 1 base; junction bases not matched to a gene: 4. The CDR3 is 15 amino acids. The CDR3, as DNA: TGTGCCAGCAGCTTACTGGGGACAGGTTCCTACGAGCAGTACTTC. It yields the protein CASSLLGTGSYEQYF.

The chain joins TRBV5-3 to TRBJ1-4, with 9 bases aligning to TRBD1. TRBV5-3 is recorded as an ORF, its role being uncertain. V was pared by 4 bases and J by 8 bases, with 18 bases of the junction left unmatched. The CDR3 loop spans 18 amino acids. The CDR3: CARSLTGGKNLLGEKLFF. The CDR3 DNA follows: TGTGCCAGAAGCCTAACAGGGGGCAAAAACCTCTTAGGGGAAAAACTGTTTTTT.

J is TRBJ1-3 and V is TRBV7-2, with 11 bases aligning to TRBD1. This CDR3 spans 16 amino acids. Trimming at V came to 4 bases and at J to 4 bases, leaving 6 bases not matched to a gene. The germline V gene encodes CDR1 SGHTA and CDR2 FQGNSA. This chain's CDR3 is CASSWTGGASGNTIYF. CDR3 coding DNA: TGTGCCAGCAGCTGGACAGGGGGCGCGTCCGGAAACACCATATATTTT.

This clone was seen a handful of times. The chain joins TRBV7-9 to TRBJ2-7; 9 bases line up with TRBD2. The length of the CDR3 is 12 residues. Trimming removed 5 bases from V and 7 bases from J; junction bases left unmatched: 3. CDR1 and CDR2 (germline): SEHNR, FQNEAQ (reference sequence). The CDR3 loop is CASSTLAGEQYF. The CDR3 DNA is TGTGCCAGCAGCACGCTAGCGGGGGAGCAGTACTTC.